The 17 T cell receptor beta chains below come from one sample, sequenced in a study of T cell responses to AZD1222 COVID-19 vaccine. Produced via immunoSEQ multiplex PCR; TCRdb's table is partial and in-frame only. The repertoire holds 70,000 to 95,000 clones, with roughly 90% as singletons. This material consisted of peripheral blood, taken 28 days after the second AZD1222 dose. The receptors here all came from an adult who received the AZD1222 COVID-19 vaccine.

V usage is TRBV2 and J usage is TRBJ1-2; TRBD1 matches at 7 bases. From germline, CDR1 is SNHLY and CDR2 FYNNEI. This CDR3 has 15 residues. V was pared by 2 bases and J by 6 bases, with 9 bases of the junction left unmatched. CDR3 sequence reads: CASSENTGDSHGYTF. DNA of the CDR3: TGTGCCAGCAGTGAAAATACAGGGGACTCCCATGGCTACACCTTC.

CDR3 residues: CASYPDRALNEQFF. Here the CDR3 DNA reads TGTGCCAGCTATCCGGACAGGGCCCTTAATGAGCAGTTCTTC. The rearrangement uses TRBV2 and TRBJ2-1; 8 nucleotides agree with TRBD1. In germline, CDR1 is SNHLY, CDR2 FYNNEI. Trimming took 8 bases from V and 7 from J; bases not matched to a gene: 10. The CDR3 loop spans 14 amino acids. The full variable domain, rest sourced from reference TRBV2 and TRBJ2-1, is EPEVTQTPSHQVTQMGQEVILRCVPISNHLYFYWYRQILGQKVEFLVSFYNNEISEKSEIFDDQFSVERPDGSNFTLKIRSTKLEDSAMYFCASYPDRALNEQFFGPGTRLTVL.

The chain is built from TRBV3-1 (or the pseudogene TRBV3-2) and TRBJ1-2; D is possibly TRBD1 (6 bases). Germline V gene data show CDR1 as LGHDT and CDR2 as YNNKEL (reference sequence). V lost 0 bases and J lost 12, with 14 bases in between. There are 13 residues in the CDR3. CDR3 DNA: TGTGCCAGCAGCCAAGACGGGAGGGGGAAAAACACCTTC. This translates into CASSQDGRGKNTF.

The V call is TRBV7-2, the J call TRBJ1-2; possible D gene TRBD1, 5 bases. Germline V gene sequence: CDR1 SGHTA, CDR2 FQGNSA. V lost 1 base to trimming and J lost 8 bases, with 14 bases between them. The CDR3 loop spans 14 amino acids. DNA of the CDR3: TGTGCCAGCAGCTTAGGCGGGACGGCGATCGGCTACACCTTC. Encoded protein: CASSLGGTAIGYTF.

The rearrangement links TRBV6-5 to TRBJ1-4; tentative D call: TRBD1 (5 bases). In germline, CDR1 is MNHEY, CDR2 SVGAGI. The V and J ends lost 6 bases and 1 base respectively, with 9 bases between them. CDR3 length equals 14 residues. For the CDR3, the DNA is TGTGCCAGCAGGCTCACAGGAACTAATGAAAAACTGTTTTTT. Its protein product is CASRLTGTNEKLFF.

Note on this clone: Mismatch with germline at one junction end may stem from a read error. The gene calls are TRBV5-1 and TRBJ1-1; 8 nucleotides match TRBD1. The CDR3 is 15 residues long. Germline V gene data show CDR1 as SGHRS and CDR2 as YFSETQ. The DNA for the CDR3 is TGCGCCAGCAGCTTGAACCAGGGGGCAAACATTGAAGCTTTCTTT. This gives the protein CASSLNQGANIEAFF.

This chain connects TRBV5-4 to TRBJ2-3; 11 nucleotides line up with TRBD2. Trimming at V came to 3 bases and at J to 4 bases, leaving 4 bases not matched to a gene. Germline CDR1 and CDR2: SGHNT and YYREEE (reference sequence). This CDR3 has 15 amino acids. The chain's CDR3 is CASSSTSGGADTQYF. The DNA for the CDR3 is TGTGCCAGCAGCTCAACTAGCGGGGGAGCAGATACGCAGTATTTT.

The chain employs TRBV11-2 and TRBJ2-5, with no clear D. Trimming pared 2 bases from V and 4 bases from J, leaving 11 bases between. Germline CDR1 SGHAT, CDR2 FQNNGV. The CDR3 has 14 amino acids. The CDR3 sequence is CASSLLDGGETQYF. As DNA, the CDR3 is TGTGCCAGCAGCTTATTGGACGGCGGAGAGACCCAGTACTTC. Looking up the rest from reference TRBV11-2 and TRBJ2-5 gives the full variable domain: EAGVAQSPRYKIIEKRQSVAFWCNPISGHATLYWYQQILGQGPKLLIQFQNNGVVDDSQLPKDRFSAERLKGVDSTLKIQPAKLEDSAVYLCASSLLDGGETQYFGPGTRLLVL.

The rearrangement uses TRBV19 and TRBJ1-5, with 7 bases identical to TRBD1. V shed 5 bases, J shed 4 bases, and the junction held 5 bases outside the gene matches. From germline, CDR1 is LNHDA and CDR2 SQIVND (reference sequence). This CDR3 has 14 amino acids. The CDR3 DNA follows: TGTGCCAGTAGTTTGGGGACAGTTAATCAGCCCCAGCATTTT. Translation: CASSLGTVNQPQHF.

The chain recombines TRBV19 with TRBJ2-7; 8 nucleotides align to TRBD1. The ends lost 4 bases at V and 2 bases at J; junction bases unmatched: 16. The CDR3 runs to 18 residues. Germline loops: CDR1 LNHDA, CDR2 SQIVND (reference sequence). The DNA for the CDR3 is TGTGCCAGTAGTACCCTCTCCTCAACGGGACAGGTTACCTACGAGCAGTACTTC. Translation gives CASSTLSSTGQVTYEQYF.

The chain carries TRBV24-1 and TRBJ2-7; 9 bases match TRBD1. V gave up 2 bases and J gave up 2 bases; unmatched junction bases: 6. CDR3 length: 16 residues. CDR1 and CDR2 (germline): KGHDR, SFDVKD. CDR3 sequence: CATSDSRTGGTYEQYF. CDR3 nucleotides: TGTGCCACCAGTGATTCGAGAACAGGGGGCACCTACGAGCAGTACTTC.

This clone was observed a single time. The CDR3 region is CATSRDIQTNEKLFF. The CDR3 DNA sequence: TGTGCCACCAGCAGAGATATACAGACTAATGAAAAACTGTTTTTT. This rearrangement joins TRBV15 to TRBJ1-4, with D uncertain. The ends were cut back, 0 bases at V and 2 bases at J, with 7 bases in the middle. Germline V lookup: CDR1 LNHNV, CDR2 YYDKDF (reference sequence). The CDR3 is made up of 15 amino acids.

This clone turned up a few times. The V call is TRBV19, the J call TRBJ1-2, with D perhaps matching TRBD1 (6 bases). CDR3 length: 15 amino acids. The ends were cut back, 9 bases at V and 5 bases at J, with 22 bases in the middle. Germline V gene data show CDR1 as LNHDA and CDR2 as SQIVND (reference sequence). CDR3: CASINRAPGGYGYTF. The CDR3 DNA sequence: TGTGCCAGCATAAACAGGGCCCCCGGAGGTTATGGCTACACCTTC.

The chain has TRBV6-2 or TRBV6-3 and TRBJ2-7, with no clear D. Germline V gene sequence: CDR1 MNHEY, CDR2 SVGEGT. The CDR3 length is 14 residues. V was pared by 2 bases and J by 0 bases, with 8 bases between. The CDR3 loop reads CASSYLDGSYEQYF. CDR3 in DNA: TGTGCCAGCAGTTACCTGGACGGCTCCTACGAGCAGTACTTC.

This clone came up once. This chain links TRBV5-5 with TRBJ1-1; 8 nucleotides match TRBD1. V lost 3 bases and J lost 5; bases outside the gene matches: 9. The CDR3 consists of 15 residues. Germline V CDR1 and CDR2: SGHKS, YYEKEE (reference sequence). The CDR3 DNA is TGTGCCAGCAGCTCCCGGACAGGGTCGGGAACTGAAGCTTTCTTT. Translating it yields CASSSRTGSGTEAFF.

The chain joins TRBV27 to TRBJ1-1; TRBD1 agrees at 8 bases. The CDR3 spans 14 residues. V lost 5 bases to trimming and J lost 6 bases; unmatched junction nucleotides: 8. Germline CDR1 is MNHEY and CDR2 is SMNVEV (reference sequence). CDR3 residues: CASSPGQGFAEAFF. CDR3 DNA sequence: TGTGCCAGCAGTCCTGGACAGGGATTCGCTGAAGCTTTCTTT.

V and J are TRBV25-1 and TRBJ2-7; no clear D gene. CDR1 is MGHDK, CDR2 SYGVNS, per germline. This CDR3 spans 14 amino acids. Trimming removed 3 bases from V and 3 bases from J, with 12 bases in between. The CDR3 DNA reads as TGTGCCAGCAGTGAGACACGTAACTTCTACGAGCAGTACTTC. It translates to CASSETRNFYEQYF.